What follows are 32 T cell receptor beta chains derived from one specimen sequenced in a study of T cells in localized non-small cell lung cancer. Only in-frame clones appear in the TCRdb table, and some are missing; sequencing was by immunoSEQ multiplex PCR. The top ten clones hold roughly 5.1% of a sample with 45,000 to 70,000 clones, just over 85% of them seen once. This sample comprised peripheral blood, obtained before any cancer treatment. The receptors were gathered from a woman aged 35-70 years with stage I lung adenocarcinoma.

CDR3 amino acids: CASSLVASGALNTGELFF. The DNA of the CDR3 is TGTGCCAGCAGCTTAGTGGCTAGCGGGGCTTTGAACACCGGGGAGCTGTTTTTT. V usage is TRBV11-2 and J usage is TRBJ2-2; 9 bases agree with TRBD2. V shed 1 base and J 1 base; nucleotides not matched to a gene: 7. The CDR3 loop spans 18 amino acids. CDR1 and CDR2 (germline): SGHAT, FQNNGV.

The rearrangement uses TRBV5-1 and TRBJ2-2, with 8 bases fitting TRBD2. There are 16 residues in the CDR3. Germline CDR1 reads SGHRS; CDR2 reads YFSETQ. With 1 base clipped from V and 2 bases from J, the junction kept 4 bases outside the gene matches. The CDR3 sequence is CASSLLAGPNTGELFF. CDR3 coding DNA: TGCGCCAGCAGCTTGTTAGCGGGGCCTAACACCGGGGAGCTGTTTTTT.

The V gene is TRBV5-1, the J gene TRBJ2-2; D tentatively fits TRBD1 or TRBD2 (6 bases each). The CDR3 has 17 amino acids. Trimming cost V 4 bases and J 4 bases, with 20 bases left between them. Germline-derived CDR1 and CDR2 are SGHRS and YFSETQ. Here the CDR3 DNA reads TGCGCCAGCAGCACCCAACCACAGGGAGCGGGCACCGGGGAGCTGTTTTTT. This encodes CASSTQPQGAGTGELFF.

The V and J genes are TRBV9 and TRBJ1-1; D remains ambiguous. V lost 0 bases and J lost 6, with 12 bases in between. The CDR3 length is 14 residues. Germline values: CDR1 SGDLS, CDR2 YYNGEE. The CDR3 DNA sequence: TGTGCCAGCAGCGTAGCTCTGTTTAACTCTGAAGCTTTCTTT. It translates to CASSVALFNSEAFF. Together with reference TRBV9 and TRBJ1-1, the CDR3 gives the full variable domain: DSGVTQTPKHLITATGQRVTLRCSPRSGDLSVYWYQQSLDQGLQFLIQYYNGEERAKGNILERFSAQQFPDLHSELNLSSLELGDSALYFCASSVALFNSEAFFGQGTRLTVV.

The V gene is TRBV18, the J gene TRBJ1-6, with no clear D. The CDR3 is made up of 15 amino acids. Germline CDR1 is KGHSH and CDR2 is LQKENI. V was pared by 2 bases and J by 5 bases, with 10 bases between. DNA for the CDR3: TGTGCCAGCTCACCAGCTGGGGTTGATAATTCACCCCTCCACTTT. Translated, it gives CASSPAGVDNSPLHF.

CDR3 amino acids: CASSRTRTGGAGANVLTF. As DNA, the CDR3 is TGTGCCAGCAGTCGTACGCGGACGGGTGGGGCTGGGGCCAACGTCCTGACTTTC. The chain is built from TRBV2 and TRBJ2-6; D is ambiguous. The CDR3 consists of 18 residues. V was cut by 5 bases and J by 2 bases, with 19 bases left in between. The germline gives CDR1 SNHLY, CDR2 FYNNEI.

In its sample, this clone was seen once. The CDR3: CASSPLGGSQETQYF. The CDR3 DNA follows: TGTGCCAGCAGCCCCCTAGGGGGATCCCAAGAGACCCAGTACTTC. The rearrangement uses TRBV7-8 and TRBJ2-5, with D perhaps TRBD1 (6 bases). Germline values: CDR1 SGHVS, CDR2 FQNEAQ. The CDR3 sequence is 15 residues long. The V end was cut by 5 bases, the J end by 1 base, with 14 bases between.

The V and J genes are TRBV19 and TRBJ1-1; a possible D gene is TRBD1 (6 bases). The ends were cut back, 1 base at V and 1 base at J, with 7 bases in the middle. CDR3 length equals 14 residues. Germline loops: CDR1 LNHDA, CDR2 SQIVND (reference sequence). CDR3 sequence reads: CASSIGGANTEAFF. CDR3 coding DNA: TGTGCCAGTAGTATAGGGGGGGCGAACACTGAAGCTTTCTTT.

This clone appeared a single time. The gene calls are TRBV6-6 and TRBJ1-1, with no clear D. The V and J ends lost 5 bases and 0 bases respectively, with 16 bases between them. CDR1 MNHNY and CDR2 SVGAGI come from the germline V gene (reference sequence). The CDR3 covers 16 residues. This chain's CDR3 is CASSPGRRLMNTEAFF. The CDR3 nucleotides are TGTGCCAGCAGTCCTGGACGGAGACTTATGAACACTGAAGCTTTCTTT.

The chain uses TRBV5-4 and TRBJ2-7; D call uncertain. The CDR3 runs 16 residues. CDR1 is SGHNT, CDR2 YYREEE, per germline (reference sequence). V was cut by 0 bases and J by 1 base, with 14 bases left in between. The CDR3 is CASSLDPGSFSYEQYF. The CDR3 nucleotides are TGTGCCAGCAGCTTGGATCCAGGATCTTTTTCCTACGAGCAGTACTTC.

The rearrangement links TRBV5-4 to TRBJ1-2, with D hard to call. This CDR3 has 13 residues. V was cut by 1 base and J by 3 bases, with 7 bases left in between. Germline CDR1 is SGHNT and CDR2 is YYREEE (reference sequence). In nucleotides, the CDR3 is TGTGCCAGCAGCTTGTTCGGCGACTATGGCTACACCTTC. Translation gives CASSLFGDYGYTF.

This clone was seen just once. This chain uses TRBV5-6 with TRBJ1-1; D is undetermined. V lost 4 bases and J 2 bases, leaving 9 bases between the germline ends. Germline lookup yields CDR1 SGHDT and CDR2 YYEEEE. CDR3 length: 13 amino acids. CDR3: CASSTDPNTEAFF. The CDR3 DNA sequence: TGTGCCAGCAGCACCGACCCCAACACTGAAGCTTTCTTT.

The chain carries TRBV19 and TRBJ2-7, with 9 bases matching TRBD1. There are 15 residues in the CDR3. V lost 3 bases and J lost 5; bases outside the gene matches: 8. Germline CDR1 and CDR2: LNHDA and SQIVND (reference sequence). Written as DNA, the CDR3 is TGTGCCAGTAGTATTCGGGGACAGGGTTTCGACGAGCAGTACTTC. Translated: CASSIRGQGFDEQYF.

The CDR3 DNA sequence: TGCGCCAGCAGCTGGACAGGGCCAGATACGCAGTATTTT. Translating gives CASSWTGPDTQYF. V gene TRBV5-1 combines with J gene TRBJ2-3; 8 positions agree with TRBD1. This CDR3 is built from 13 residues. V trimming: 3 bases; J trimming: 4 bases; junction bases outside the gene matches: 1. In germline, CDR1 is SGHRS, CDR2 YFSETQ.

The rearrangement links TRBV7-2 to TRBJ1-4, with TRBD1 matching 8 bases. The junction had 10 bases not matched to a gene; V was cut back by 5 bases and J by 8 bases. CDR3 length: 15 amino acids. Germline CDR1 and CDR2: SGHTA and FQGNSA. The CDR3 DNA follows: TGTGCCAGCAGCCCTGGACAGGGCTTATGGGAAAAACTGTTTTTT. It is translated as CASSPGQGLWEKLFF.

The chain carries TRBV18 and TRBJ1-1, with D unresolved. CDR3 length: 13 amino acids. The germline gives CDR1 KGHSH, CDR2 LQKENI. The V end lost 4 bases, the J end lost 0 bases, and 6 bases lay between the germline ends. The CDR3 sequence is CASSRNMNTEAFF. The CDR3 DNA sequence: TGTGCCAGCTCACGCAACATGAACACTGAAGCTTTCTTT.

V and J are TRBV9 and TRBJ2-3, with D tentatively TRBD1 (6 bases). This CDR3 contains 16 residues. Germline CDR1 and CDR2: SGDLS and YYNGEE. Deletions cut 3 bases from V and 4 bases from J, with 18 bases between. CDR3 in amino acids: CASSAEGQIRADTQYF. DNA for the CDR3: TGTGCCAGCAGCGCAGAAGGACAGATCAGGGCAGATACGCAGTATTTT.

This rearrangement joins TRBV9 to TRBJ1-3; the D is unclear. The CDR3 covers 14 residues. Germline-derived CDR1 and CDR2 are SGDLS and YYNGEE. The V gene lost 3 bases and the J gene lost 0 bases, with 7 bases spanning the gap. As DNA, the CDR3 is TGTGCCAGCAGCGGACGGGCCTCTGGAAACACCATATATTTT. This translates into CASSGRASGNTIYF.

J is TRBJ2-5 and V is TRBV18, with 11 bases lining up with TRBD1. V trimming: 3 bases; J trimming: 4 bases; junction bases outside the gene matches: 7. The CDR3 loop spans 16 amino acids. Germline V gene data show CDR1 as KGHSH and CDR2 as LQKENI. CDR3 coding DNA: TGTGCCAGCTCACCGAGATGGACAGGGGGCTCAGAGACCCAGTACTTC. It codes for CASSPRWTGGSETQYF.

The gene calls are TRBV7-9 and TRBJ2-7; D is uncertain. Germline CDR1 is SEHNR and CDR2 is FQNEAQ (reference sequence). The CDR3 is 14 residues long. Trimming cost V 7 bases and J 3 bases, with 16 bases left between them. The CDR3 protein is CASTKSQEVYEQYF. Written as DNA, the CDR3 is TGTGCCAGCACAAAGAGTCAGGAAGTCTACGAGCAGTACTTC.

This chain joins TRBV6-5 and TRBJ2-7, with D hard to call. Germline values: CDR1 MNHEY, CDR2 SVGAGI. Trimming removed 4 bases at V and 1 base at J, with 11 bases between. The CDR3 contains 14 residues. The CDR3 nucleotides are TGTGCCAGCAGTTTCTCAGCTGCATCCTACGAGCAGTACTTC. It codes for CASSFSAASYEQYF.

This clone appeared once. The chain employs TRBV5-6 and TRBJ2-2; D is unresolved. Trimming pared 0 bases from V and 5 bases from J, leaving 5 bases between. CDR3 size: 13 residues. Germline V gives CDR1 SGHDT, CDR2 YYEEEE. In DNA form, the CDR3 reads TGTGCCAGCAGCTTGGCCGGGACCGGGGAGCTGTTTTTT. This sequence encodes CASSLAGTGELFF.

The rearrangement uses TRBV6-5 and TRBJ1-5; D perhaps matches TRBD1 (5 bases). The CDR3 extends over 13 amino acids. The V end lost 5 bases, the J end lost 3 bases, and 8 bases lay between the germline ends. From germline, CDR1 is MNHEY and CDR2 SVGAGI. The CDR3 DNA sequence: TGTGCCAGCAGTCCCGGGGCCAATCAGCCCCAGCATTTT. Translating it yields CASSPGANQPQHF.

The chain links TRBV25-1 to TRBJ1-1, with no clear D. This CDR3 contains 15 residues. The germline gives CDR1 MGHDK, CDR2 SYGVNS. V lost 3 bases and J lost 1, with 12 bases in between. The CDR3 protein is CASSEGSMGNTEAFF. The CDR3 coding sequence is TGTGCCAGCAGTGAGGGGTCGATGGGGAACACTGAAGCTTTCTTT.

The chain has TRBV29-1 and TRBJ1-5, with D perhaps TRBD1 (6 bases). Germline loops: CDR1 SQVTM, CDR2 ANQGSEA. Trimming cost V 4 bases and J 3 bases, with 10 bases left between them. The CDR3 runs 13 residues. The CDR3 region has the DNA TGCAGCGTTGGTCAGGGGTACAATCAGCCCCAGCATTTT. Amino acid sequence: CSVGQGYNQPQHF.

CDR3 amino acids: CASSLSGVRNEQFF. The CDR3 DNA follows: TGTGCCAGCAGCCTTAGCGGGGTCCGGAATGAGCAGTTCTTC. V usage is TRBV9 and J usage is TRBJ2-1, with 8 bases matching TRBD2. V was pared by 4 bases and J by 7 bases, with 7 bases of the junction left unmatched. The germline V gene encodes CDR1 SGDLS and CDR2 YYNGEE. The CDR3 spans 14 residues. The full variable domain, with the rest looked up from reference TRBV9 and TRBJ2-1, is DSGVTQTPKHLITATGQRVTLRCSPRSGDLSVYWYQQSLDQGLQFLIQYYNGEERAKGNILERFSAQQFPDLHSELNLSSLELGDSALYFCASSLSGVRNEQFFGPGTRLTVL.

The chain carries TRBV10-3 and TRBJ2-5; tentative D call: TRBD1 (5 bases). The V and J ends lost 2 bases and 5 bases respectively, with 12 bases between them. This CDR3 is built from 14 residues. Germline V gene data show CDR1 as ENHRY and CDR2 as SYGVKD. CDR3 amino acids: CAISEGAVVETQYF. For the CDR3, the DNA is TGTGCCATCAGTGAGGGGGCGGTGGTGGAGACCCAGTACTTC.

The CDR3 reads CASTNRGANSPLHF. The CDR3, as DNA: TGTGCCAGCACCAACAGGGGGGCCAATTCACCCCTCCACTTT. The genes are TRBV25-1 and TRBJ1-6, with TRBD1 matching 8 bases. The trim removed 7 bases at V and 7 bases at J, leaving 6 bases unmatched. This CDR3 comprises 14 residues. The germline CDR1 and CDR2 sequences are MGHDK and SYGVNS.

The chain combines TRBV28 with TRBJ2-4; 9 bases are a match to TRBD2. This CDR3 is built from 14 residues. Per the germline V gene, CDR1 is MDHEN and CDR2 is SYDVKM. V was clipped by 7 bases and J by 7 bases; unmatched bases: 8. This CDR3 is CASKGGGGANIQYF. The CDR3, as DNA: TGTGCCAGCAAGGGAGGCGGGGGGGCGAACATTCAGTACTTC. Together with reference TRBV28 and TRBJ2-4, the CDR3 gives the full variable domain: DVKVTQSSRYLVKRTGEKVFLECVQDMDHENMFWYRQDPGLGLRLIYFSYDVKMKEKGDIPEGYSVSREKKERFSLILESASTNQTSMYLCASKGGGGANIQYFGAGTRLSVL.

This sequence joins TRBV5-1 and TRBJ1-1, with a weak D call TRBD1 (5 bases). Germline values: CDR1 SGHRS, CDR2 YFSETQ. This CDR3 is built from 15 residues. Trimming pared 4 bases from V and 3 bases from J, leaving 16 bases between. CDR3 in DNA: TGCGCCAGCAGCCGCGTAGGGGTGGTGGACACTGAAGCTTTCTTT. Its translation: CASSRVGVVDTEAFF.

The chain links TRBV4-2 to TRBJ2-3; D ambiguous. Germline CDR1 is LGHNA and CDR2 is YNFKEQ. Trimming removed 3 bases at V and 0 bases at J, with 10 bases between. There are 15 residues in the CDR3. The DNA of the CDR3 is TGTGCCAGCAGCCAGCCCAGTAGGAGCACAGATACGCAGTATTTT. This codes for CASSQPSRSTDTQYF.

The genes are TRBV27 and TRBJ2-5; a possible D gene is TRBD1 (7 bases). This CDR3 is built from 14 residues. Germline values: CDR1 MNHEY, CDR2 SMNVEV (reference sequence). The V and J ends lost 4 bases and 6 bases respectively, with 15 bases between them. The CDR3 DNA sequence: TGTGCCAGCAGTTCCGGAGGGGGCTCGAAGACCCAGTACTTC. This encodes CASSSGGGSKTQYF.